Described below is a single T cell receptor (beta chain) sequence and its context. Its antigen is still unknown. This specimen comes from a study of beta chain features in type 1 diabetes. Across the whole study: Sorted cell examination encompassed about 110,000,000 cells across all samples. Study-level findings and limits: When Type 1 diabetes patients were examined, their TCRB CDR3s proved moderately but significantly shorter in all four CD4+ subsets. Equally in patients and controls, PCR might preferentially amplify shorter templates. Whether HLA type affects TCRB rearrangement stayed undetermined in the present work.

Germline CDR1 SGHNT, CDR2 YYREEE (reference sequence). This CDR3 is 18 amino acids long. Losses at the gene ends were 4 bases for V and 2 bases for J; bases not matched to a gene: 9. Expressed TCRB transcripts got sequenced, as all isolated RNA was reverse transcribed. Only in-frame clones appear in the TCRdb table, and some are missing; sequencing was by immunoSEQ multiplex PCR. The profile covers fewer than 200,000 clones, with over 9% appearing a single time and more than 0.4% taken by the ten largest. The chain links TRBV5-4 to TRBJ2-5; 15 nucleotides line up with TRBD2. The sequencing sample was made of central memory CD4+ T cells from blood. This sequence originates from a man aged 25-45 years with type 1 diabetes. The CDR3 reads CASSPGLAGGRGQETQYF. DNA of the CDR3: TGTGCCAGCAGCCCAGGACTAGCGGGAGGGCGAGGGCAAGAGACCCAGTACTTC.